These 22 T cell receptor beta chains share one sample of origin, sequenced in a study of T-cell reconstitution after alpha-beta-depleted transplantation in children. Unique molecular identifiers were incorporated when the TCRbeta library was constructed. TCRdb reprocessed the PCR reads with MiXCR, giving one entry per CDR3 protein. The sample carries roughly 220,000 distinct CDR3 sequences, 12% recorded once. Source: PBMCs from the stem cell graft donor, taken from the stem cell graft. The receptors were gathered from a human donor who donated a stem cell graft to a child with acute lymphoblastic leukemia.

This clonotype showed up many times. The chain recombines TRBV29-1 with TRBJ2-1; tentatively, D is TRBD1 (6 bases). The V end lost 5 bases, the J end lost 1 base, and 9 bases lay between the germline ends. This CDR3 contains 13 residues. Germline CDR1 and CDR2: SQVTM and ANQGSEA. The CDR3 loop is CSVNTGSYNEQFF. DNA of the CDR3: TGCAGCGTTAATACAGGGTCCTACAATGAGCAGTTCTTC.

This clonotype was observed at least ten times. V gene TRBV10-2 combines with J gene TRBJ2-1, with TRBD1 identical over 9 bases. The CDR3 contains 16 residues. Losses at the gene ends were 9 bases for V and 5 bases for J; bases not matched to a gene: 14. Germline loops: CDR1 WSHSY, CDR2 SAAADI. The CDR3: CASGPPGQGQNNEQFF. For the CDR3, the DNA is TGCGCCAGTGGACCCCCGGGACAGGGCCAAAACAATGAGCAGTTCTTC.

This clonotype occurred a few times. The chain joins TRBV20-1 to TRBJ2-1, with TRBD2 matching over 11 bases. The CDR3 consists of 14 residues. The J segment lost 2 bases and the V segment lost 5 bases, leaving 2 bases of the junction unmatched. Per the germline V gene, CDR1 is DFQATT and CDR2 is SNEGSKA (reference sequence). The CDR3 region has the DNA TGCAGTGCTCAACTAGCGGGAGCCTACAATGAGCAGTTCTTC. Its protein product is CSAQLAGAYNEQFF.

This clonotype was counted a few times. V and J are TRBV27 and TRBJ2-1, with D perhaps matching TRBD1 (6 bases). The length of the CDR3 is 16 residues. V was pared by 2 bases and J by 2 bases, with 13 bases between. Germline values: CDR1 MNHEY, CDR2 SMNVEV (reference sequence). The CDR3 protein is CASSLRDRHAYNEQFF. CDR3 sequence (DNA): TGTGCCAGCAGTTTACGTGACAGGCATGCCTACAATGAGCAGTTCTTC.

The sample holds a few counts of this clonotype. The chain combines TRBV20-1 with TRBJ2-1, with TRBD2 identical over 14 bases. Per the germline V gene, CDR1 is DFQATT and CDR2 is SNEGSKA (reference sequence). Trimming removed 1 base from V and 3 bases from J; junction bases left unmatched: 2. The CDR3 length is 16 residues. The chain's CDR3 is CSARGGTSGGYNEQFF. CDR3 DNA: TGCAGTGCTAGAGGGGGGACTAGCGGGGGCTACAATGAGCAGTTCTTC.

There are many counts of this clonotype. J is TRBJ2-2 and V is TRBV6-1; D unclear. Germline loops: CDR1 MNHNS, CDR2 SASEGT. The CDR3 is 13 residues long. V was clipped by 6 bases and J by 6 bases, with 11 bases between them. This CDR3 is CASSPRPAGELFF. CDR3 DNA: TGTGCCAGCAGCCCCAGACCCGCCGGGGAGCTGTTTTTT.

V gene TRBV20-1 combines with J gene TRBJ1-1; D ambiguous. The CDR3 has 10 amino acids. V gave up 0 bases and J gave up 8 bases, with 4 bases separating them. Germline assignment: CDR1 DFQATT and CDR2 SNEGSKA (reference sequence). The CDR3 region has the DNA TGCAGTGCTAGAGATCGGGAAGCTTTCTTT. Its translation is CSARDREAFF.

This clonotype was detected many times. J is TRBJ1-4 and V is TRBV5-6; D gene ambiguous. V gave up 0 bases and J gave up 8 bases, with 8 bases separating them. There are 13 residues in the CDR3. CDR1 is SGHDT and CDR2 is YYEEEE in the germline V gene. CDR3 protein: CASSLGGYEKLFF. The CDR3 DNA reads TGTGCCAGCAGCTTGGGAGGGTACGAAAAACTGTTTTTT.

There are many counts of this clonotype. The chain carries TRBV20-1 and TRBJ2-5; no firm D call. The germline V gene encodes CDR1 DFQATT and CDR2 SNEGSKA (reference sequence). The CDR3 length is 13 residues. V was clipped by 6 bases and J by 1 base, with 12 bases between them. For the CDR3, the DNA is TGCAGTGCCCGAGGCCACCTCCAAGAGACCCAGTACTTC. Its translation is CSARGHLQETQYF.

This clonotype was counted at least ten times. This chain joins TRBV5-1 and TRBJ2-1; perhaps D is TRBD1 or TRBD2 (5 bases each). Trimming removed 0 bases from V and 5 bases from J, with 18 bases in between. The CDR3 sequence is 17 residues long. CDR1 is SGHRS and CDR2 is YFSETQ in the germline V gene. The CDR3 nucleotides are TGCGCCAGCAGCTTGGGGGGGACCGCCGCCCAGCACAATGAGCAGTTCTTC. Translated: CASSLGGTAAQHNEQFF. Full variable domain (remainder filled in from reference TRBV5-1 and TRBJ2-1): KAGVTQTPRYLIKTRGQQVTLSCSPISGHRSVSWYQQTPGQGLQFLFEYFSETQRNKGNFPGRFSGRQFSNSRSEMNVSTLELGDSALYLCASSLGGTAAQHNEQFFGPGTRLTVL.

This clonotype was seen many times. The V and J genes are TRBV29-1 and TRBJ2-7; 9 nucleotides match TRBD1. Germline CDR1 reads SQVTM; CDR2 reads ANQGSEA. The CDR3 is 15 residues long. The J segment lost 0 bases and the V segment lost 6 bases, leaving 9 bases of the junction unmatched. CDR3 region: CSVPGQGPSSYEQYF. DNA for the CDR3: TGCAGCGTGCCGGGACAGGGACCTTCCTCCTACGAGCAGTACTTC.

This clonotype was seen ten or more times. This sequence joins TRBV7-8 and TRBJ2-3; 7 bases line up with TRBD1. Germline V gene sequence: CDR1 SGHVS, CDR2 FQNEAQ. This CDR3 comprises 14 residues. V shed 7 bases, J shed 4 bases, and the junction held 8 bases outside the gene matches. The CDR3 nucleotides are TGTGCCAGCAAAAGACTACAGGGGTCAGATACGCAGTATTTT. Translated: CASKRLQGSDTQYF.

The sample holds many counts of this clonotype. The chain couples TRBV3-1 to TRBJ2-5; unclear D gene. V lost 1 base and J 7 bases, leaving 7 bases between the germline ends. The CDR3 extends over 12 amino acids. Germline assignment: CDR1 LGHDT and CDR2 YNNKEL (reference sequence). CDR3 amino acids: CASSQGGRTQYF. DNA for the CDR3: TGTGCCAGCAGCCAAGGGGGAAGGACCCAGTACTTC.

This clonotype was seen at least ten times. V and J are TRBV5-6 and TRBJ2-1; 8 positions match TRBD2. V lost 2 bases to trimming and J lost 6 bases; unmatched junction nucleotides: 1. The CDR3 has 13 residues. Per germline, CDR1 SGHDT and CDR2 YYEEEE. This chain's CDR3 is CASSFGTSNEQFF. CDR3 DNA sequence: TGTGCCAGCAGCTTCGGGACTAGCAATGAGCAGTTCTTC. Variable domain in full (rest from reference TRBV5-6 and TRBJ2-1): DAGVTQSPTHLIKTRGQQVTLRCSPKSGHDTVSWYQQALGQGPQFIFQYYEEEERQRGNFPDRFSGHQFPNYSSELNVNALLLGDSALYLCASSFGTSNEQFFGPGTRLTVL.

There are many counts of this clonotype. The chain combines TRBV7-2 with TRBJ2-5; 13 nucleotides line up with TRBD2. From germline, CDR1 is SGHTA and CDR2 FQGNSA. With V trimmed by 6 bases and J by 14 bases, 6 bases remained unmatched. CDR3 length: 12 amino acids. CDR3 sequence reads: CASRQGLAGAYF. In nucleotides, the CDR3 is TGTGCCAGCAGACAAGGACTAGCGGGGGCTTACTTC.

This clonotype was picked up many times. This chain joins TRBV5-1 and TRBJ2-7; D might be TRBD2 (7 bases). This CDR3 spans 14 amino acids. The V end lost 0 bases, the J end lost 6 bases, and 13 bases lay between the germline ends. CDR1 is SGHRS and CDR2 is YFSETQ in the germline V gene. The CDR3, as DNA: TGCGCCAGCAGCTTGGCGCGGGGGCGCACCGAGCAGTACTTC. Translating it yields CASSLARGRTEQYF.

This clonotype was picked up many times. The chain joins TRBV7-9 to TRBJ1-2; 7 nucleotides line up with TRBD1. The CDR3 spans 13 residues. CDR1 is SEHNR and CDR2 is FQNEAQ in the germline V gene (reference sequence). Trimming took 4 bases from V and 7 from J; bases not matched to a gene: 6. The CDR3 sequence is CASSSDRVAGYTF. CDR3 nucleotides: TGTGCCAGCAGCTCCGACAGGGTAGCTGGCTACACCTTC.

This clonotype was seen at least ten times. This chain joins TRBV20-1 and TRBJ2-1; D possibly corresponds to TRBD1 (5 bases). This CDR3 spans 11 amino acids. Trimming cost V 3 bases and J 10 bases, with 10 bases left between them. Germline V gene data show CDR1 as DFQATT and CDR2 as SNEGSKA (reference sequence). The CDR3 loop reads CSARGPREQFF. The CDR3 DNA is TGCAGTGCTAGGGGGCCAAGGGAGCAGTTCTTC.

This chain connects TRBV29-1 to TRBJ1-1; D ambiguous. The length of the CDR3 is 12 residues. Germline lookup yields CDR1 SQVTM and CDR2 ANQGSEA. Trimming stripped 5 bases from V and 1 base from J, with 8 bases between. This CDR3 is CSVWTGNTEAFF. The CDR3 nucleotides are TGCAGCGTTTGGACTGGGAACACTGAAGCTTTCTTT.

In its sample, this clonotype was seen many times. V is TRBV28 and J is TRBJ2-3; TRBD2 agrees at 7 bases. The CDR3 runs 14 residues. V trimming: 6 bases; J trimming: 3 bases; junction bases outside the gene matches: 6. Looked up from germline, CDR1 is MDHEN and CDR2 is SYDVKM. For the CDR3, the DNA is TGTGCCAGCAGCGGGGGGAGGGGTACAGATACGCAGTATTTT. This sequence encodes CASSGGRGTDTQYF. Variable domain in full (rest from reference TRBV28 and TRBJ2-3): DVKVTQSSRYLVKRTGEKVFLECVQDMDHENMFWYRQDPGLGLRLIYFSYDVKMKEKGDIPEGYSVSREKKERFSLILESASTNQTSMYLCASSGGRGTDTQYFGPGTRLTVL.

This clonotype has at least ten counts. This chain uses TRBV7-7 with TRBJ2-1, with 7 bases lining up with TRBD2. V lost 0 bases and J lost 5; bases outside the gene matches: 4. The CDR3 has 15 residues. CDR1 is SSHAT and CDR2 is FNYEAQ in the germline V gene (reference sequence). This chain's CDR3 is CASSLARGKDNEQFF. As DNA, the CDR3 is TGTGCCAGCAGCTTAGCGCGGGGGAAAGACAATGAGCAGTTCTTC.

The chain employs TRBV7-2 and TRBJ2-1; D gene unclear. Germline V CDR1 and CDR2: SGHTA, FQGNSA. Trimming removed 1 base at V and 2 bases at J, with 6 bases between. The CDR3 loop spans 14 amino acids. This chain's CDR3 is CASSLGVPYNEQFF. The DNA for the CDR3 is TGTGCCAGCAGCTTAGGTGTGCCCTACAATGAGCAGTTCTTC. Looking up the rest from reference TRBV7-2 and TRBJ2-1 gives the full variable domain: GAGVSQSPSNKVTEKGKDVELRCDPISGHTALYWYRQSLGQGLEFLIYFQGNSAPDKSGLPSDRFSAERTGGSVSTLTIQRTQQEDSAVYLCASSLGVPYNEQFFGPGTRLTVL.